This TCR beta chain comes out of a study of cytomegalovirus exposure and HLA in healthy donors. Study-wide points: There were under 200 TCR beta chains listed as cytomegalovirus-associated. Across donors, presence/absence analyses took sequencing depth to be roughly uniform. There was a cluster of highly shared sequence variants that was likely a sequencing artifact. With DRB1 most and HLA-C fewest, TCR association rates differed between HLA loci in a later analysis.

This CDR3 region has 17 residues. Germline V gene data show CDR1 as SGHDT and CDR2 as YYEEEE. Trimming removed 1 base from V and 0 bases from J, with 14 bases in between. About this clone itself: The antigen is not known.

This PCR relied on a set of 60 Vbeta primers and 13 Jbeta primers. Libraries were prepared by immunoSEQ multiplex PCR; TCRdb keeps only in-frame clonotypes and omits some of them. The profile covers about 160,000 clones, with 80% appearing a single time and roughly 1.3% taken by the ten largest. This TCR was recovered from a woman aged 45-65 years in good health and CMV-seronegative. This chain uses TRBV5-6 with TRBJ1-5; no clear D. Sequencing used PBMCs. The CDR3 nucleotides are TGTGCCAGCAGCTTGAGTTTGGAGCACTATAGCAATCAGCCCCAGCATTTT. Its protein is CASSLSLEHYSNQPQHF. The entire variable domain, with the rest obtained from reference TRBV5-6 and TRBJ1-5, is as follows: DAGVTQSPTHLIKTRGQQVTLRCSPKSGHDTVSWYQQALGQGPQFIFQYYEEEERQRGNFPDRFSGHQFPNYSSELNVNALLLGDSALYLCASSLSLEHYSNQPQHFGDGTRLSIL.